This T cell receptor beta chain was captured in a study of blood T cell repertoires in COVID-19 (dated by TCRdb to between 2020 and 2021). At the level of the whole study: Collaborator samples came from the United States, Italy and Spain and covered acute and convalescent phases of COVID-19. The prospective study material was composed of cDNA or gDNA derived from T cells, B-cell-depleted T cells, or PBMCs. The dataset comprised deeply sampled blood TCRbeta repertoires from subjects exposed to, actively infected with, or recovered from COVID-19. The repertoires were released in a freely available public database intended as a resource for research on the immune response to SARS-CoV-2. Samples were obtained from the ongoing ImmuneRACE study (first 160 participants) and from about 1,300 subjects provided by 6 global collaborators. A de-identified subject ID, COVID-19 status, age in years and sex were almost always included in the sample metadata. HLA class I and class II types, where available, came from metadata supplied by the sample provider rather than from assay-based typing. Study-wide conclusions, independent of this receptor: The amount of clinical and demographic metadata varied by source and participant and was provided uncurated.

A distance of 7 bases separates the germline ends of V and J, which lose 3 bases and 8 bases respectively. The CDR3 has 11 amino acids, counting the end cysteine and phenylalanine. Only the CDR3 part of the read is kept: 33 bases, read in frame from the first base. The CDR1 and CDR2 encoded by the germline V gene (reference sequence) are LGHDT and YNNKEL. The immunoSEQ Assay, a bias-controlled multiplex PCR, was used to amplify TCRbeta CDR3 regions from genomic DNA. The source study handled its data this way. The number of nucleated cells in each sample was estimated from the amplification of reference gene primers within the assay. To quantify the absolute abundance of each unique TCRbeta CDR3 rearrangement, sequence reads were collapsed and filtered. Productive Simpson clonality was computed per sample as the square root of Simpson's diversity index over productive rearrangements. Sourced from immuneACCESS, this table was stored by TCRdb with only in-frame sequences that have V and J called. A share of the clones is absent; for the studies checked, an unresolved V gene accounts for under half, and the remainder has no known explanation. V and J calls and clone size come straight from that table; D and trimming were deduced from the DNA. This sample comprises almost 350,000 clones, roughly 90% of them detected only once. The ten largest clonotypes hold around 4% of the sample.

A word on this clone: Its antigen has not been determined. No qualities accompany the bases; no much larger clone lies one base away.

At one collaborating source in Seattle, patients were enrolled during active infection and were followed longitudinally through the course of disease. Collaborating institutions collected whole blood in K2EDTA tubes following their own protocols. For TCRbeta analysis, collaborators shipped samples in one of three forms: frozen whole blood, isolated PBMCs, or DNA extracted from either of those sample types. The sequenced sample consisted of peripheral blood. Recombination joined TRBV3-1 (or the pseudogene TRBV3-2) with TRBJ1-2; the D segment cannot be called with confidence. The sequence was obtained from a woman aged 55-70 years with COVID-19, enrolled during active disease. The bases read TGTGCCAGCAGCCAGGGGAGCGGCTACACCTTC. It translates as CASSQGSGYTF.